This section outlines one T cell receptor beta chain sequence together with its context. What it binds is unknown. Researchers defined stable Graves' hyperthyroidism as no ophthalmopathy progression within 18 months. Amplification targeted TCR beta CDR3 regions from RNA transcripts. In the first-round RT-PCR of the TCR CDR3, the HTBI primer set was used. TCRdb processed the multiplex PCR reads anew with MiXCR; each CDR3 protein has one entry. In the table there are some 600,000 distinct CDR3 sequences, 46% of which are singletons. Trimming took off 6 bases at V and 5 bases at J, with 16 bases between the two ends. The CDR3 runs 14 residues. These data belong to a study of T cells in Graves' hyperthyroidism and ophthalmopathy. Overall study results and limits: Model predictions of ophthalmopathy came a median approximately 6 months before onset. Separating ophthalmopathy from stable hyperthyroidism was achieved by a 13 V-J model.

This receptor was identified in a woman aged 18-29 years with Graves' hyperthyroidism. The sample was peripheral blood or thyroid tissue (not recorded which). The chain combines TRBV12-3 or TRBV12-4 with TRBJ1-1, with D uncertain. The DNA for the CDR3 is TGTGCCAGCAGCTTTGAACCTTTCAAGACTGAAGCTTTCTTT. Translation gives CASSFEPFKTEAFF.